This TCR beta chain appears in the sequencing data of a study of shared clonotypes between healthy human individuals. At the level of the study: Per donor, three plates held CD4 naive cells, three held CD4 memory, two held CD8 naive and one held CD8 memory.

Study outcomes and limitations: Though the depth was large, rarefaction showed that sorted-subset sequencing was incomplete. Exclusively blood specimens were collected; tissue repertoires likely differ.

With respect to this clone: Its target is unknown. Other nucleotide sequences from this sample produce the same CDR3.

The naive CD8 subset, CD45RO-negative cells positively selected for CCR7, excluded terminally differentiated effector memory CD45RA+ cells. Caucasian adults living in Nashville, Tennessee, provided all samples. Here immunoSEQ multiplex PCR was the method, and the copy in TCRdb shows in-frame clones only, minus some. The table includes some 580,000 clones, 95% to 98% detected once. The V and J ends lost 5 bases and 4 bases, in that order; junction bases with no gene match: 2. There are 15 residues in the CDR3. The germline gives CDR1 SGHVS, CDR2 FNYEAQ. The source material was naive CD8+ T cells sorted from blood. The rearrangement links TRBV7-6 to TRBJ2-3, with 14 bases that match TRBD2. This sequence originates from a man aged 25-45 years in good health. This chain's CDR3 is CASSRLAGGPDTQYF. In nucleotides, the CDR3 is TGTGCCAGCAGCAGACTAGCGGGAGGGCCAGATACGCAGTATTTT.